Below, one T cell receptor beta chain is given with its context. Its cognate antigen is unknown. Using immunoSEQ multiplex PCR, the repertoire was profiled, and TCRdb retains in-frame clones only, with some absent. The sample consists of about 15,000 clones, over 65% of them appearing once. Histologic diagnosis was independently verified by two lung pathologists. This CDR3 region has 14 residues. Germline CDR1 and CDR2: SQVTM and ANQGSEA. The ends were cut back, 3 bases at V and 3 bases at J, with 14 bases in the middle. These data belong to a study of immune evolution from preneoplasia to lung adenocarcinoma. Regarding the study as a whole: Normal lung had the highest top T cell clone frequencies. Clonality was highest in normal lung, lower in later-stage lesions apparently.

Source material: FFPE minimally invasive lung adenocarcinoma tissue. The V and J genes are TRBV29-1 and TRBJ1-2; D may be TRBD1 (6 bases). This sequence originates from a person aged 55 to 79 with lung adenocarcinoma. CDR3 sequence (DNA): TGCAGCGTTGAGGGGGCACCCGCTGACTATGGCTACACCTTC. Its protein is CSVEGAPADYGYTF.